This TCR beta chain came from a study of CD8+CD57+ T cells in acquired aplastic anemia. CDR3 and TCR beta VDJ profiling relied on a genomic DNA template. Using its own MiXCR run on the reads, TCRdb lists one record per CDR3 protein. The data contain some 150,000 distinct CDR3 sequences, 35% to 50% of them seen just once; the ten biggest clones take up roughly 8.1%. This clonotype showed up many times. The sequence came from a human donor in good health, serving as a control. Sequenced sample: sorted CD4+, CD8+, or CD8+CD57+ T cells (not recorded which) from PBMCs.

CDR3 region: CASSIRPTPIINYGYTF. The CDR3, as DNA: TGTGCCAGTAGTATCCGACCTACACCGATAATTAACTATGGCTACACCTTC. V and J are TRBV19 and TRBJ1-2; no definite D call. The CDR3 runs 17 residues. Looked up from germline, CDR1 is LNHDA and CDR2 is SQIVND (reference sequence). Trimming took 3 bases from V and 1 from J, leaving 18 bases between them.